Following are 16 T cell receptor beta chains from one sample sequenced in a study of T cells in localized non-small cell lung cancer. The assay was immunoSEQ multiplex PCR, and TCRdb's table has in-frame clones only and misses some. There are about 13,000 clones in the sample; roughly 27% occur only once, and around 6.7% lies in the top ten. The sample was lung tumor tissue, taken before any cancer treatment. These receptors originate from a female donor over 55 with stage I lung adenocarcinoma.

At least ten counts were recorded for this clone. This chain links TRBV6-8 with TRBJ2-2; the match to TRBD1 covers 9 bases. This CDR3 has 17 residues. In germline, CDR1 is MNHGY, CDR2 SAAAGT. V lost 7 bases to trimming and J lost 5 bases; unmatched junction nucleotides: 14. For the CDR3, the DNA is TGTGCCAGCACCTCAGCGGGACAGGGTTTAAGGACCGGGGAGCTGTTTTTT. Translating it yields CASTSAGQGLRTGELFF.

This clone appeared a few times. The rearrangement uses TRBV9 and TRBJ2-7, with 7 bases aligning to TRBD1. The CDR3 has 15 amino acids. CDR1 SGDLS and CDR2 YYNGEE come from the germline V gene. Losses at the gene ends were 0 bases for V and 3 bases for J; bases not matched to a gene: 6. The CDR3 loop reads CASSVEGATSYEQYF. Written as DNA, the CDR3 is TGTGCCAGCAGCGTAGAGGGGGCCACTAGCTACGAGCAGTACTTC.

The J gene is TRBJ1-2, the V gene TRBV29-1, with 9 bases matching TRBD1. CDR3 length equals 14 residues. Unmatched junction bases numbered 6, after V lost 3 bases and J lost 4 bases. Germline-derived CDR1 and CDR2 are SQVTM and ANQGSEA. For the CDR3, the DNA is TGCAGCGTTGACAGGACAGGGGACGTCTATGGCTACACCTTC. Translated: CSVDRTGDVYGYTF.

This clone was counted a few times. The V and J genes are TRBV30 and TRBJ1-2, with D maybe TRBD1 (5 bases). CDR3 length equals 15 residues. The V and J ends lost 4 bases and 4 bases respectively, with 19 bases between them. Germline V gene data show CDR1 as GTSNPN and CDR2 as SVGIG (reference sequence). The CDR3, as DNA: TGTGCCTGGACCCGGGGCCGTGGGACCTTCTATGGCTACACCTTC. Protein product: CAWTRGRGTFYGYTF.

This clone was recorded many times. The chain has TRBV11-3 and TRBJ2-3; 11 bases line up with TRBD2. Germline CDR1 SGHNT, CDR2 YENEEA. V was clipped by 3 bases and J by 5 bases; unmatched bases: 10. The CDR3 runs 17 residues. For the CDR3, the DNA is TGTGCCAGCAGCTTGCTAGGAACCGGGACTAGCGGAGATACGCAGTATTTT. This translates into CASSLLGTGTSGDTQYF.

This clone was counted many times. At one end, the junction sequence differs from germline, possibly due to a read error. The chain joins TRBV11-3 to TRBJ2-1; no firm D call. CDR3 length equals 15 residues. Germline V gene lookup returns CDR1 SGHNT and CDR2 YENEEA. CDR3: CASSQGSLSNNEQFF. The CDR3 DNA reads TGTGCCAGCAGCCAAGGCTCTCTCTCCAACAATGAGCAGTTCTTC.

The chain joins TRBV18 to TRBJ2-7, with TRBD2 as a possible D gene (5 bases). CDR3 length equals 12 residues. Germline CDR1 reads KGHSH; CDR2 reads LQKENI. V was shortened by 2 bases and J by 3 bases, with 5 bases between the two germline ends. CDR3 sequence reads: CASSPGGYEQYF. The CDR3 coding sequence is TGTGCCAGCTCACCAGGAGGCTACGAGCAGTACTTC.

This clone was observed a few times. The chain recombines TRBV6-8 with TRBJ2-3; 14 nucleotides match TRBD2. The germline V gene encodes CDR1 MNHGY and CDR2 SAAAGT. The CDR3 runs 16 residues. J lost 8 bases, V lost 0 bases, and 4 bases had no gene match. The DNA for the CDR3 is TGTGCCAGCAGTTACTCGGGACTAGCGGGAGTTAGTACGCAGTATTTT. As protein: CASSYSGLAGVSTQYF.

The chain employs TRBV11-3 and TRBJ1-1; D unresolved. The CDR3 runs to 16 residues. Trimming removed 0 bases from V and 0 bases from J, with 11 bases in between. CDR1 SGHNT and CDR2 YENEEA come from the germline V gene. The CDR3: CASSLDNSLMNTEAFF. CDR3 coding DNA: TGTGCCAGCAGCTTAGATAACAGCCTCATGAACACTGAAGCTTTCTTT.

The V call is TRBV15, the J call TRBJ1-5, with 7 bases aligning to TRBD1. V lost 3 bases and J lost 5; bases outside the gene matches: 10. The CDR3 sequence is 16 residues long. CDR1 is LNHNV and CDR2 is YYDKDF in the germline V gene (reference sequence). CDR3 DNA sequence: TGTGCCACCAGCAGTGTGACAGGGATGGAGGATCAGCCCCAGCATTTT. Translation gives CATSSVTGMEDQPQHF.

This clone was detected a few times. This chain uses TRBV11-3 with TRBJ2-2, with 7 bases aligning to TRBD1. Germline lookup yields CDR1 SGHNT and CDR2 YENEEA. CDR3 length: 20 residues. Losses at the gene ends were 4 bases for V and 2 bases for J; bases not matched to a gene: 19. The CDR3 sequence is CASSSDRTGPEVGNTGELFF. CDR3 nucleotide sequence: TGTGCCAGCAGCTCGGACAGGACCGGGCCTGAGGTCGGTAACACCGGGGAGCTGTTTTTT.

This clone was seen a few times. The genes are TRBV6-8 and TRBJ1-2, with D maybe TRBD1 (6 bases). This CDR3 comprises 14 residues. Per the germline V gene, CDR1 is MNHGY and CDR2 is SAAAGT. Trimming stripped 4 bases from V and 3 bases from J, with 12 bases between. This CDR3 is CASSSPGHHYGYTF. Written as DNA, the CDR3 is TGTGCCAGCAGTTCTCCGGGACACCACTATGGCTACACCTTC.

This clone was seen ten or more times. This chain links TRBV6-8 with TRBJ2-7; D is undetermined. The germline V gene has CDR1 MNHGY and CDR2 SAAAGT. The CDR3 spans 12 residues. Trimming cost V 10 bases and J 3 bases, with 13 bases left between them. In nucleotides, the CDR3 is TGTGCCACCCAGGAGCCTCACTACGAGCAGTACTTC. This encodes CATQEPHYEQYF.

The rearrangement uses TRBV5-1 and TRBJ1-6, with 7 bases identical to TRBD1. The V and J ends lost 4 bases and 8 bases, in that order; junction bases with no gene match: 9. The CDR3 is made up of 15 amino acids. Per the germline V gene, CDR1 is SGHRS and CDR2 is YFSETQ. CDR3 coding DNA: TGCGCCAGCAGCCTCACAGGGGTATGGGATTCACCCCTCCACTTT. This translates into CASSLTGVWDSPLHF.

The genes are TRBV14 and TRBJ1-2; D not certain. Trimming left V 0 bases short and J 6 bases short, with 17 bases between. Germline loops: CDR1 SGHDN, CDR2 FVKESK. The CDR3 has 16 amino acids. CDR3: CASSQEVLEGLDGYTF. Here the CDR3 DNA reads TGTGCCAGCAGCCAAGAAGTTTTGGAGGGTCTGGATGGCTACACCTTC.

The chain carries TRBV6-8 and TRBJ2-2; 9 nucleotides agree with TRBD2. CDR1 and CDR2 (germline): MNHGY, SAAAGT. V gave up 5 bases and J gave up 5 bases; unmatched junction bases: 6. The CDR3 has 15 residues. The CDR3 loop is CASSGLSGGTGELFF. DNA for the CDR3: TGTGCCAGCAGTGGTCTCAGCGGGGGGACCGGGGAGCTGTTTTTT.